The clone carrying this T cell receptor beta chain was seen a single time. Antigen: not known. Time point reported: week 5, during vaccination. All doses held 300 ug of mutant IDH1 20-mer peptide, with topical imiquimod. These data belong to a study of a mutant IDH1 vaccine in newly diagnosed glioma. As for the study in general: Eight vaccinations went to patients in weeks 1, 3, 5, 7, 11, 15, 19, 23. The start of vaccination came 4-6 weeks after radiotherapy alone, or with temozolomide cycles. Study findings and constraints: Pseudoprogression apparently lacked any relation to changes in top peripheral T cell clonotypes. Immune responses induced by vaccination arose in 93.3% of the patients.

The CDR3 runs 16 residues. Germline values: CDR1 SGHAT, CDR2 FQNNGV. J gave up 6 bases and V 0 bases, and 6 bases lay outside the gene matches. TCRdb keeps only in-frame clones here, not all; method: immunoSEQ multiplex PCR. This table has under 70,000 clones, roughly four fifths appearing once. The sequencing used PBMCs, collected from a glioma patient whose treatment included an IDH1 peptide vaccine. This TCR derives from a young man with glioma. This chain links TRBV11-2 with TRBJ1-4, with 8 bases fitting TRBD1. The CDR3 is CASSLDRETGDEKLFF. CDR3 DNA sequence: TGTGCCAGCAGCTTAGATCGTGAGACAGGGGATGAAAAACTGTTTTTT.